These T cell receptor beta chains were read from a single sample in a study of control samples from healthy donors and cancer patients. Method: immunoSEQ multiplex PCR; TCRdb's copy keeps in-frame clones and lacks some. The data contain a few hundred thousand clones, 90% of them singletons. What was sequenced was PBMCs. The receptors derive from a man aged 40-49 years with head and neck cancer. Each CDR3 is given with its conserved first and last residue. The order of the fields is J gene, clone size, V gene, D gene, CDR3 DNA, CDR3 protein. The D gene is left open where the match is weak. Size is omitted from some rows. Given values are once, few, many or a class for expanded clones.

>TRBJ2-5|-|TRBV7-6|TRBD2
TGTGCCAGCAGCCACGGACTAGCGGGAGAAGGAGAGACCCAGTACTTC
CASSHGLAGEGETQYF
>TRBJ2-7|-|TRBV2|TRBD1
TGTGCCAGCAGTCGCAGGGGGCAACCACCTGACGAGCAGTACTTC
CASSRRGQPPDEQYF
>TRBJ1-6|-|TRBV13|-
TGTGCCAGCAGCTTAGGAGGCTCCTATAATTCACCCCTCCACTTT
CASSLGGSYNSPLHF
>TRBJ1-5|-|TRBV7-2|-
TGTGCCAGCAGCTTCCAGGGCTCGCGGCAGCCCCAGCATTTT
CASSFQGSRQPQHF
>TRBJ2-3|-|TRBV29-1|TRBD1
TGCAGCGTATTGGGACAGGGGAACGCAGATACGCAGTATTTT
CSVLGQGNADTQYF
>TRBJ1-4|-|TRBV5-1|TRBD1
TGCGCCAGCAGCTTGGAGGGACAGGGAGGTGAAAAACTGTTTTTT
CASSLEGQGGEKLFF
>TRBJ1-6|-|TRBV6-4|-
TGTGCCAGCAGTGGGACAGCGTCTCGGAATTCACCCCTCCACTTT
CASSGTASRNSPLHF
>TRBJ1-6|-|TRBV28|TRBD1
TGTGCCAGCAGTCTCCTTCCTGGGACAGGAGCACCCCTCCACTTT
CASSLLPGTGAPLHF
>TRBJ2-3|-|TRBV18|-
TGTGCCAGCTCACCAAAAACCCGGGGGCCGTGGGATACGCAGTATTTT
CASSPKTRGPWDTQYF
>TRBJ1-6|-|TRBV30|TRBD1
TGTGCCTGGAGTGTAGGGACAGTCTATAATTCACCCCTCCACTTT
CAWSVGTVYNSPLHF
>TRBJ2-7|few|TRBV7-9|-
TGTGCCAGCAGCTTAGCGGGCCCATACGAGCAGTACTTC
CASSLAGPYEQYF
>TRBJ2-7|-|TRBV7-2|TRBD1
TGTGCCAGCACCACCAACAGGGGGGCCTACGAGCAGTACTTC
CASTTNRGAYEQYF
>TRBJ2-3|-|TRBV4-3|-
TGCGCCAGCAGCCAAGGGTGGACAGATACGCAGTATTTT
CASSQGWTDTQYF
>TRBJ1-1|-|TRBV28|TRBD1
TGTGCCAGCAGTTTCAACAGGGGCGAAGCTTTCTTT
CASSFNRGEAFF
>TRBJ2-1|-|TRBV7-3|-
TGTGCCAGCAGCGAAGCGAGCGGGCCTTACAATGAGCAGTTCTTC
CASSEASGPYNEQFF
>TRBJ2-5|-|TRBV2|-
TGTGCCAGCAGTGAGCAGTCGTACCAAGAGACCCAGTACTTC
CASSEQSYQETQYF
>TRBJ1-1|-|TRBV11-2|-
TGTGCCAGCAGCTTAGAGGGGGCGCGGAACACTGAAGCTTTCTTT
CASSLEGARNTEAFF
>TRBJ1-1|once|TRBV6-5|TRBD1
TGTGCCAGCAGCCTAGGGACAGGGGTAGACACTGAAGCTTTCTTT
CASSLGTGVDTEAFF
>TRBJ2-5|few|TRBV5-4|-
TGTGCCAGCGGTGCACCGGGACCCCAAGAGACCCAGTACTTC
CASGAPGPQETQYF
>TRBJ2-7|once|TRBV28|-
TGTGCCAGCACCCTGAGGGGGAGCTCCTACGAGCAGTACTTC
CASTLRGSSYEQYF
>TRBJ2-7|-|TRBV7-3|-
TGTGCCAGCAGCTTAACCACAGGGAGCTCCTACGAGCAGTACTTC
CASSLTTGSSYEQYF
>TRBJ2-1|-|TRBV30|TRBD2
TGTGCCTGGAGGCTAGCGGGGGGGCGGAGCGAGCAGTTCTTC
CAWRLAGGRSEQFF
>TRBJ1-6|-|TRBV14|TRBD1
TGTGCCAGCAGCCTCCGACAGGGAAGCTCCTATAATTCACCCCTCCACTTT
CASSLRQGSSYNSPLHF
>TRBJ2-5|-|TRBV5-1|-
TGCGCCAGCAGCTTGGCGGGAACTGGATCCCAGGAGACCCAGTACTTC
CASSLAGTGSQETQYF
>TRBJ2-1|-|TRBV11-3|TRBD1
TGTGCCAGCAGCTTGGGACAGTTCTCCTACAATGAGCAGTTCTTC
CASSLGQFSYNEQFF
>TRBJ2-1|-|TRBV5-1|-
TGCGCCAGCAGCTGGATAACCGGGCCGAGCTCCTACAATGAGCAGTTCTTC
CASSWITGPSSYNEQFF
>TRBJ2-5|-|TRBV6-5|-
TGTGCCAGCAGTTACTCGATCGAAGGGGGCCAAGAGACCCAGTACTTC
CASSYSIEGGQETQYF
>TRBJ1-5|once|TRBV4-1|-
TGCGCCAGCAGCCAAGGGATGACCAATCAGCCCCAGCATTTT
CASSQGMTNQPQHF
>TRBJ1-5|-|TRBV19|-
TGTGCCAGTAGCAGGACAGCCCCTAGCAATCAGCCCCAGCATTTT
CASSRTAPSNQPQHF
>TRBJ2-5|-|TRBV21-1|-
TGTGCCAGCAGCTTTCAGACCCAGTACTTC
CASSFQTQYF
>TRBJ2-1|once|TRBV27|TRBD2
TGTGCCAGCTCCCCTAGCGGACCTACCTACAATGAGCAGTTCTTC
CASSPSGPTYNEQFF
>TRBJ2-3|-|TRBV7-3|TRBD2
TGTGCCAGCAGGTCGGGGACTAGCGGGAGAGGGGGCATCACAGATACGCAGTATTTT
CASRSGTSGRGGITDTQYF
>TRBJ2-1|-|TRBV7-2|-
TGTGCCAGCAGCTTAGAACGGAGGGCCTACGATGAGCAGTTCTTC
CASSLERRAYDEQFF
>TRBJ1-1|-|TRBV6-5|-
TGTGCCAGCAGTTACTCTGGGGGTGAAGGCACTGAAGCTTTCTTT
CASSYSGGEGTEAFF
>TRBJ2-7|few|TRBV18|-
TGTGCCAGCTCACCACGGGTGGAATCCTTTGGATTCAACGAGCAGTACTTC
CASSPRVESFGFNEQYF
>TRBJ1-6|-|TRBV2|TRBD1
TGTGCCAGCAGTGCACAGGGGGCTTATAATTCACCCCTCCACTTT
CASSAQGAYNSPLHF
>TRBJ1-2|once|TRBV27|TRBD1
TGTGCCAGCAGGAGCGGGACAGGGGTAGTAGACACCTTC
CASRSGTGVVDTF
>TRBJ2-5|-|TRBV7-2|TRBD2
TGTGCCAGCAGCTTATTTCGGGGGGGAGAGACCCAGTACTTC
CASSLFRGGETQYF
>TRBJ2-5|-|TRBV9|TRBD1
TGTGCCAGCAGCCCGGGACAGGGCTTTGAGACCCAGTACTTC
CASSPGQGFETQYF
>TRBJ1-5|-|TRBV6-5|-
TGTGCCAGCAGTTACGGGGGGGGACAGCCCCAGCATTTT
CASSYGGGQPQHF
>TRBJ2-3|few|TRBV9|TRBD2
TGTGCCAGCGGACTAGCGGGAGTAGGAGATACGCAGTATTTT
CASGLAGVGDTQYF
>TRBJ2-2|-|TRBV6-2/TRBV6-3|TRBD1
TGTGCCAGCAGCAGCACAGGGGGCACGACCGGGGAGCTGTTTTTT
CASSSTGGTTGELFF
>TRBJ2-7|-|TRBV27|-
TGTGCCCGAGGGTGGCACTCCTACGAGCAGTACTTC
CARGWHSYEQYF
>TRBJ2-1|-|TRBV27|-
TGTGCCAGCAGCGACCTTAATGCGGAGCAGTTCTTC
CASSDLNAEQFF
>TRBJ1-2|-|TRBV18|-
TGTGCCAGCACTCCCTTTGACAGCTTGAACTATGGCTACACCTTC
CASTPFDSLNYGYTF
>TRBJ2-7|-|TRBV30|TRBD2
TGTGCCTGGAGTAACGGACTAGCGCCTTTCTCCTACGAGCAGTACTTC
CAWSNGLAPFSYEQYF
>TRBJ2-3|-|TRBV3-1/TRBV3-2|TRBD2
TGTGCCAGCAGCGCGGAGCGGGGGGACGCACATATGAATACGCAGTATTTT
CASSAERGDAHMNTQYF